This TCR beta chain comes out of a study of T cell repertoires in cytomegalovirus infection. Across the whole study: Public TCR beta signature analysis indicated the presence of both CMV infection and matching HLA type.

The CDR3 loop spans 14 amino acids. With 5 bases clipped from V and 9 bases from J, the junction kept 8 bases outside the gene matches. Germline CDR1 is LNHDA and CDR2 is SQIVND (reference sequence). As for this clonotype: Its antigen remains unknown.

TCRdb independently ran MiXCR on the reads; one entry per CDR3 protein. This table has some 800,000 distinct CDR3 sequences, 25% to 35% appearing once. Whole-study findings and limits: HLA-C-restricted CMV-specific TCR beta clonotypes were dominant in the ex vivo response.

The genes are TRBV19 and TRBJ2-1; 9 bases are a match to TRBD2. Sequences were derived from cultured CD8+ T cells from PBMCs, sampled from culture after CMV antigen stimulation. The TCR comes from a human donor in good health (CMV status not recorded). Some clones in this sample may be carry-over from other donors' samples. The CDR3 region is CASSLTSGWGEQFF. CDR3 DNA: TGTGCCAGTAGTCTGACTAGCGGTTGGGGTGAGCAGTTCTTC.